The TCR beta chain under discussion was sequenced for a study of blood T cell repertoires in COVID-19. For the study at large: Nucleic acid was either cDNA or gDNA, and it came from T cells, B-cell-depleted T cells, or PBMCs.

The repertoire was sequenced with immunoSEQ multiplex PCR; TCRdb's copy has only in-frame clones and lacks some. The profile shows 75,000 to 100,000 clones, around nine tenths of them singletons. This TCR derives from a woman older than 75 with acute or convalescent COVID-19. Sequenced material: peripheral blood.

The CDR3 protein is CATSREEGQLYEQYF. The CDR3 nucleotides read TGTGCCACCAGCAGAGAAGAGGGACAGTTATACGAGCAGTACTTC. The chain carries TRBV15 and TRBJ2-7, with 7 bases aligning to TRBD1. This CDR3 has 15 residues. The V gene end was trimmed by 0 bases and the J gene end by 4 bases; junction bases not matched to a gene: 6. CDR1 is LNHNV and CDR2 is YYDKDF in the germline V gene (reference sequence).